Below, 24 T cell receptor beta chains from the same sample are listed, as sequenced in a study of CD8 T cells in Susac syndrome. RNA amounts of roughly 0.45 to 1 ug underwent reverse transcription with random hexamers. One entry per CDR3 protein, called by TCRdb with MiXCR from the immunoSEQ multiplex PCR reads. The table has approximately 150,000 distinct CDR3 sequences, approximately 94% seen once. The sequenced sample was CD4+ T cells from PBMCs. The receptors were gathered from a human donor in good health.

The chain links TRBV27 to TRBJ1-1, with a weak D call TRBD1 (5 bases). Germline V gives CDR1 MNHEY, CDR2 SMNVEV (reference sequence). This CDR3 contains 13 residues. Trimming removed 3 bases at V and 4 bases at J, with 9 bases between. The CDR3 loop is CASSFIGATEAFF. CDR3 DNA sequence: TGTGCCAGCAGTTTCATAGGGGCCACTGAAGCTTTCTTT.

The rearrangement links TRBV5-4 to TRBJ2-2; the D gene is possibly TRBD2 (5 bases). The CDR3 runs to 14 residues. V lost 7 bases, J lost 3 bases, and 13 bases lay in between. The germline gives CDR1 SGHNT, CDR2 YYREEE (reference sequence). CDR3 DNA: TGTGCCAGCGCGGCAAGAGGGTACACCGGGGAGCTGTTTTTT. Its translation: CASAARGYTGELFF. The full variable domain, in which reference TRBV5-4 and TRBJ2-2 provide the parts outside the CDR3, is ETGVTQSPTHLIKTRGQQVTLRCSSQSGHNTVSWYQQALGQGPQFIFQYYREEENGRGNFPPRFSGLQFPNYSSELNVNALELDDSALYLCASAARGYTGELFFGEGSRLTVL.

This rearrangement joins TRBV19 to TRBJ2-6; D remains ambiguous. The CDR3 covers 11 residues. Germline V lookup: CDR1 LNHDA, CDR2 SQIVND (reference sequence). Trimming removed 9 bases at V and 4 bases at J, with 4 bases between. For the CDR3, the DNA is TGTGCCAGCACAGGGGCCAACGTCCTGACTTTC. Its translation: CASTGANVLTF.

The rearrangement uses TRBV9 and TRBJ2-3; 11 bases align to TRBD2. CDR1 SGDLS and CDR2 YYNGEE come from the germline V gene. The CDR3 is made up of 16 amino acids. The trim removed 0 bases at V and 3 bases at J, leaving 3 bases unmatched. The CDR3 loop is CASSVASGRKTDTQYF. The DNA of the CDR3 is TGTGCCAGCAGCGTAGCTAGCGGGAGGAAGACAGATACGCAGTATTTT.

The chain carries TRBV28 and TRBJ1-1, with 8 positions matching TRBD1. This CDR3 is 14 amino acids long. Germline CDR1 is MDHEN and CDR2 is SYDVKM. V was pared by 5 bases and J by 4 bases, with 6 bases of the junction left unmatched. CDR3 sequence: CASSTGGWGTEAFF. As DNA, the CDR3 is TGTGCCAGCAGTACAGGGGGGTGGGGCACTGAAGCTTTCTTT.

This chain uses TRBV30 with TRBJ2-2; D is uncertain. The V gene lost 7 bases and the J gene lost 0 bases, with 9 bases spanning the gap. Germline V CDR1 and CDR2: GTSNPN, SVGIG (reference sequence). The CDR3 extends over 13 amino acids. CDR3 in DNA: TGTGCCTTAACCCGGACGAACACCGGGGAGCTGTTTTTT. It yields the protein CALTRTNTGELFF.

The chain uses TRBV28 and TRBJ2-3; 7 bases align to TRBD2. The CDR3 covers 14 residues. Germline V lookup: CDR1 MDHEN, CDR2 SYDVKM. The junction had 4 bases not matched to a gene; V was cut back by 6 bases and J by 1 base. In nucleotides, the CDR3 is TGTGCCAGCAGGGCTAGCGGAGGCACAGATACGCAGTATTTT. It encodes CASRASGGTDTQYF.

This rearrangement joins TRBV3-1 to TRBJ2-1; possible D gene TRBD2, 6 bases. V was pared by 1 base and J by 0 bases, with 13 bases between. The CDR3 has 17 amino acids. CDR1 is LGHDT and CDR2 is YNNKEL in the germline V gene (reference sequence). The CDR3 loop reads CASSQGWAGSSYNEQFF. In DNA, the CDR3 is TGTGCCAGCAGCCAAGGGTGGGCGGGAAGCTCCTACAATGAGCAGTTCTTC.

The CDR3: CASSFPLYEQYF. The CDR3 DNA sequence: TGTGCCAGCAGCTTCCCCTTGTACGAGCAGTACTTC. The chain uses TRBV11-2 and TRBJ2-7; D remains ambiguous. CDR3 length: 12 residues. Germline V CDR1 and CDR2: SGHAT, FQNNGV. The V and J ends lost 3 bases and 4 bases respectively, with 7 bases between them.

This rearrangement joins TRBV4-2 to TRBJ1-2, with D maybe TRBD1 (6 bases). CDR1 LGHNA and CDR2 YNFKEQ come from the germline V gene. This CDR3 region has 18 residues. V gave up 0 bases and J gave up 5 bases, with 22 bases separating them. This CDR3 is CASSQEGGRGSGEYGYTF. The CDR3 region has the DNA TGTGCCAGCAGCCAAGAAGGGGGGAGGGGGAGCGGAGAGTATGGCTACACCTTC.

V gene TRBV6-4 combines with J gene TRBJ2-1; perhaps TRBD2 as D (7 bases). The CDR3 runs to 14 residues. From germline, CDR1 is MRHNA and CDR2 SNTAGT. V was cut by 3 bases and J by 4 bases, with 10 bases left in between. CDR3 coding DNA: TGTGCCAGCAGTGAAGGGGGGGCTTACAATGAGCAGTTCTTC. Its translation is CASSEGGAYNEQFF.

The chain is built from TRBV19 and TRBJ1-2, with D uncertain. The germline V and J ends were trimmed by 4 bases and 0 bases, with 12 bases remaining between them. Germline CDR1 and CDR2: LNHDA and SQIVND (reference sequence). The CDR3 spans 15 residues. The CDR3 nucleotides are TGTGCCAGTAGTACTATAGAGGCTACTAACTATGGCTACACCTTC. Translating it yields CASSTIEATNYGYTF.

The CDR3 nucleotides read TGTGCCAGCAGCCAAGATCTCGCGTCCTCTGGAAACACCATATATTTT. Translation gives CASSQDLASSGNTIYF. This chain joins TRBV14 and TRBJ1-3; no definite D call. Trimming took off 0 bases at V and 0 bases at J, with 9 bases between the two ends. Germline CDR1 is SGHDN and CDR2 is FVKESK. CDR3 size: 16 residues.

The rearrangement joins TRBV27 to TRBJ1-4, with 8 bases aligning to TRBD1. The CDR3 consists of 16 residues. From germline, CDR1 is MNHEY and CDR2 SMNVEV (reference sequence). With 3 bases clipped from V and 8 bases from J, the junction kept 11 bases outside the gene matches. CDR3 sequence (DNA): TGTGCCAGCAGTTTTCCAGCGACAGGGGAGGAGGAAAAACTGTTTTTT. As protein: CASSFPATGEEEKLFF. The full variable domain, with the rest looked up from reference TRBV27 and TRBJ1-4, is EAQVTQNPRYLITVTGKKLTVTCSQNMNHEYMSWYRQDPGLGLRQIYYSMNVEVTDKGDVPEGYKVSRKEKRNFPLILESPSPNQTSLYFCASSFPATGEEEKLFFGSGTQLSVL.

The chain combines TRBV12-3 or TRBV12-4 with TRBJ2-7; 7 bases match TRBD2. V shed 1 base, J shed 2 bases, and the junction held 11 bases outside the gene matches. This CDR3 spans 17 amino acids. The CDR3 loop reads CASSLVRVAGMTYEQYF. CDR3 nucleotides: TGTGCCAGCAGTTTAGTTCGGGTAGCGGGTATGACCTACGAGCAGTACTTC.

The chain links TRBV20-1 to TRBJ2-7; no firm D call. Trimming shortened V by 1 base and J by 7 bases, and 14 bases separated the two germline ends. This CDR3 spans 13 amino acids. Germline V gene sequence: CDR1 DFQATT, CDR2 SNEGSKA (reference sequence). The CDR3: CSARGPPTREQYF. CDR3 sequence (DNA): TGCAGTGCTAGAGGACCCCCGACCCGGGAGCAGTACTTC.

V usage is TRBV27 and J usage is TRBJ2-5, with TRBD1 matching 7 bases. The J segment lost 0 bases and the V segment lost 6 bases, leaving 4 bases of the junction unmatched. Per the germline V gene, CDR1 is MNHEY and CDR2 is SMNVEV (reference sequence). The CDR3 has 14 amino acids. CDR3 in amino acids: CASSLTGYQETQYF. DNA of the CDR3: TGTGCCAGCAGCTTGACAGGGTACCAAGAGACCCAGTACTTC.

The CDR3 reads CASTDRVTGELFF. DNA for the CDR3: TGTGCCAGCACCGACAGGGTGACCGGGGAGCTGTTTTTT. The chain carries TRBV12-3 or TRBV12-4 and TRBJ2-2; 7 positions match TRBD1. This CDR3 region has 13 residues. After removal of 7 bases from V and 5 bases from J, the junction contained 4 bases not matched to a gene.

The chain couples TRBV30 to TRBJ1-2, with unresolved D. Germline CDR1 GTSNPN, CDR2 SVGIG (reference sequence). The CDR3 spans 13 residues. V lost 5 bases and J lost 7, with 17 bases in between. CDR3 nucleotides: TGTGCCTGGTTTGATATCTCCAGTCCTGGCTACACCTTC. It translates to CAWFDISSPGYTF.

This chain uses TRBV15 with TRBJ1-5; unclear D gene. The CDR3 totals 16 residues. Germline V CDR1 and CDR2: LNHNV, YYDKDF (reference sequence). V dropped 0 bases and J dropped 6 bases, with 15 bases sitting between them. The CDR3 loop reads CATSRDSGVWGQPQHF. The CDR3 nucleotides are TGTGCCACCAGCAGAGATAGCGGGGTTTGGGGTCAGCCCCAGCATTTT.

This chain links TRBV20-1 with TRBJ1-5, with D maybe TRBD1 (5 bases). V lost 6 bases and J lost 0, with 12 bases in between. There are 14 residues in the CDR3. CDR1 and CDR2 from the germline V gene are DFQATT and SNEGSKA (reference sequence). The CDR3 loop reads CSAEDKVSNQPQHF. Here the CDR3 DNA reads TGCAGTGCGGAGGACAAGGTTAGCAATCAGCCCCAGCATTTT.

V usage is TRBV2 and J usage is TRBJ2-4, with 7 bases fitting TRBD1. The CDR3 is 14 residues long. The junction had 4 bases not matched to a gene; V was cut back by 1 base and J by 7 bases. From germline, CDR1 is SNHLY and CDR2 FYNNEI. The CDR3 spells CASSEVRGLNIQYF. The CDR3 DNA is TGTGCCAGCAGTGAAGTAAGGGGGCTGAACATTCAGTACTTC.

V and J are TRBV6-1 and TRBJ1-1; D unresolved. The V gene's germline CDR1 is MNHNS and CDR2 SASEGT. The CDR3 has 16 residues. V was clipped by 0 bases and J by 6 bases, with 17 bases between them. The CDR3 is CASSEAGTLLGSEAFF. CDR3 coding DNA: TGTGCCAGCAGTGAAGCAGGCACATTACTTGGGTCTGAAGCTTTCTTT.

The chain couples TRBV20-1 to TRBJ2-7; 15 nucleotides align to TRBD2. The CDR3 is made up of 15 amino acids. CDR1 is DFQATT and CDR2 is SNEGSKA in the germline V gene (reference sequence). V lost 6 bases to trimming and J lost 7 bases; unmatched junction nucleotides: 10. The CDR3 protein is CSASGLAGGPGEQYF. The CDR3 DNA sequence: TGCAGTGCCTCCGGACTAGCGGGAGGGCCGGGGGAGCAGTACTTC.